This T cell receptor beta chain is drawn from a study of T cell repertoires in aging, cancer and after chemotherapy. General study findings and limits: Age-matched healthy donors had significantly more diverse, less clonal blood TCR repertoires than untreated cancer patients.

As to this clonotype: Its antigen is currently unknown.

Peripheral blood genomic DNA, not sorted cells or RNA, was the template. TRB rearrangements spanning V, D and J were amplified using mixed TRB-A/B primers. TCRdb redid the calling of the multiplex PCR reads with MiXCR, one entry per CDR3 protein. This repertoire shows 4,900 or so distinct CDR3 sequences, 30% to 40% found once; its top ten account for 45%. The specimen was blood. This TCR was sampled from a human donor with a blood cancer.

The CDR3 sequence: CASSQTGQPLTF. The CDR3 DNA reads TGTGCCAGCAGCCAGACGGGACAGCCCCTCACCTTC. The chain uses TRBV14 and TRBJ1-2; TRBD1 matches 7 bases. Trimming cost V 3 bases and J 13 bases; bases outside gene matches: 8. CDR3 size: 12 residues. Per germline, CDR1 SGHDN and CDR2 FVKESK.